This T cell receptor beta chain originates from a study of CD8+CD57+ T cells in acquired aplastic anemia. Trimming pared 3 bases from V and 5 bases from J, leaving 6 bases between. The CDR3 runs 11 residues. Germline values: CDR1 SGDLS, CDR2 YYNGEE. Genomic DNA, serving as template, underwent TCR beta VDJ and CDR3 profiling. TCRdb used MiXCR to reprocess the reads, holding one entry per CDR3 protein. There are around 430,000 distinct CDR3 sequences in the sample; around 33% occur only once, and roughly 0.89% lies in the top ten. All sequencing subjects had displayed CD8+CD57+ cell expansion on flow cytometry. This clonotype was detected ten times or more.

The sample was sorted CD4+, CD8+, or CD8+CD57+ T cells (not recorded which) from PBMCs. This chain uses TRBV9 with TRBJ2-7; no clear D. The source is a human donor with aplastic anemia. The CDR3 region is CASSARHEQYF. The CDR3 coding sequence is TGTGCCAGCAGCGCCCGTCACGAGCAGTACTTC.